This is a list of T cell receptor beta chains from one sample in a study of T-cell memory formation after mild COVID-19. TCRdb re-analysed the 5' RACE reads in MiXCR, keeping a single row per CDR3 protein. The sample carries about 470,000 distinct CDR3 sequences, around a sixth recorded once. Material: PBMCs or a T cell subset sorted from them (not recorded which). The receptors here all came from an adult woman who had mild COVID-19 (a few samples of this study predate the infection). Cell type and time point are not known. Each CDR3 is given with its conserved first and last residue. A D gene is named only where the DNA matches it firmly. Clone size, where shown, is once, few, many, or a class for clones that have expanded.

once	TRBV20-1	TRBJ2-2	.	CSALRGTGELFF	TGCAGTGCTTTACGGGGTACCGGGGAGCTGTTTTTT
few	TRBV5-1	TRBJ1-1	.	CASSSSFGGTEAFF	TGCGCCAGCAGCTCCTCTTTTGGAGGCACTGAAGCTTTCTTT
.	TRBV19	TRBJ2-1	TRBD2	CASSAQTSGIYNEQFF	TGTGCCAGTAGTGCACAGACTAGCGGGATTTACAATGAGCAGTTCTTC
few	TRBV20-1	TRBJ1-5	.	CSAAGSSYSNQPQHF	TGCAGTGCTGCGGGCAGCTCGTATAGCAATCAGCCCCAGCATTTT
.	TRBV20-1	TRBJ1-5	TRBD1	CSARAETGGNQPQHF	TGCAGTGCTAGAGCCGAGACAGGGGGCAATCAGCCCCAGCATTTT
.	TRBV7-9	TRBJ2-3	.	CASSRLGLDTQYF	TGTGCCAGCAGCCGTTTGGGGTTAGATACGCAGTATTTT
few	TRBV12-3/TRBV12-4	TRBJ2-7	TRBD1	CASSFGGTGSHEQYF	TGTGCCAGCAGTTTTGGCGGGACAGGGAGCCACGAGCAGTACTTC
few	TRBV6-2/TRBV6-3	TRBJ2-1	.	CASSYLGAEQFF	TGTGCCAGCAGTTACTTGGGGGCTGAGCAGTTCTTC
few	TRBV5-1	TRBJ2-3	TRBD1	CASSSTGATDTQYF	TGCGCCAGCAGCTCTACAGGGGCCACAGATACGCAGTATTTT
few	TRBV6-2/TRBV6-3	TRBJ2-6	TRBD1	CASSIPGQGISGANVLTF	TGTGCCAGCAGTATACCGGGACAGGGAATATCTGGGGCCAACGTCCTGACTTTC
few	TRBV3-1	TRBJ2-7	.	CASSPPLGYSSYEQYF	TGTGCCAGCAGCCCGCCCTTAGGATACAGCTCCTACGAGCAGTACTTC
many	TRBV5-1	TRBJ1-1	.	CASRQDSSMAFF	TGCGCCAGCAGGCAGGACAGTTCGATGGCTTTCTTT
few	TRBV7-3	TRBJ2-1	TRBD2	CASSYPSGGSYNEQFF	TGTGCCAGCAGCTACCCTAGCGGGGGCTCCTACAATGAGCAGTTCTTC
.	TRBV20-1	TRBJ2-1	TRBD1	CSARDHHRGLTNEQFF	TGCAGTGCTAGAGATCATCACAGGGGGCTAACGAATGAGCAGTTCTTC
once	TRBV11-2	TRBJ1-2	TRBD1	CASSRPRDRVYGYTF	TGTGCCAGCAGCCGTCCCCGGGACAGGGTATATGGCTACACCTTC